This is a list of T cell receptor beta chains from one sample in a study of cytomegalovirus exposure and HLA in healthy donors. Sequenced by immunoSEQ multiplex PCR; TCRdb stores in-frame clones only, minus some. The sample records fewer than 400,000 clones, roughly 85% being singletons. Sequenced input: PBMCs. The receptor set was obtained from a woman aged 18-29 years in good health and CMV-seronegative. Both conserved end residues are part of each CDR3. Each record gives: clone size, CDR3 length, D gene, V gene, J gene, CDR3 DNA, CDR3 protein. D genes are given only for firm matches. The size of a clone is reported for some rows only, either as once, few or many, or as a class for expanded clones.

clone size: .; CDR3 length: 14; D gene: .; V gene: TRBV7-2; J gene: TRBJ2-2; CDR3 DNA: TGTGCCAGCAGCTCCCCCAGGGGACCACGGGAGCTGTTTTTT; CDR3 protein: CASSSPRGPRELFF
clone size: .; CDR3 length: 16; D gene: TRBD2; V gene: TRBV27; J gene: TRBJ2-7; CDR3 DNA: TGTGCCAGCAGGTATAAGACTAGCGGCCTAACCTACGAGCAGTACTTC; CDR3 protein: CASRYKTSGLTYEQYF
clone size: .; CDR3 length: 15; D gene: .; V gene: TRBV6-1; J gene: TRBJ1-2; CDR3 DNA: TGTGCCAGCAGTGAAGGAGGACAGAATAACTATGGCTACACCTTC; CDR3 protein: CASSEGGQNNYGYTF
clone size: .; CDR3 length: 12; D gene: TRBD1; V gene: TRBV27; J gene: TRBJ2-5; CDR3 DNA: TGTGCCAGCGGGGACAGACAAGAGACCCAGTACTTC; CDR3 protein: CASGDRQETQYF
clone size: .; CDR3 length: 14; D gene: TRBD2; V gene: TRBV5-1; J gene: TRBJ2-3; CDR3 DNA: TGCGCCAGCGCTGAAGCGGGAGGGGAAGATACGCAGTATTTT; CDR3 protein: CASAEAGGEDTQYF
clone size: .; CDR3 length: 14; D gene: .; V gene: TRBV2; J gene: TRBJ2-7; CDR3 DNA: TGTGCCAGCAGTGAAGTAACTAGCCTTTACGAGCAGTACTTC; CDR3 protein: CASSEVTSLYEQYF
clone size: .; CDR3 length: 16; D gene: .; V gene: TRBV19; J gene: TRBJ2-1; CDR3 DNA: TGTGCCAGTAGTCTACCCCGCGGGACTCCCTACAATGAGCAGTTCTTC; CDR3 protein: CASSLPRGTPYNEQFF
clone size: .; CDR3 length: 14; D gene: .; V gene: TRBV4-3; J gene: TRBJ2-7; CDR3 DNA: TGCGCCAGCAGCCAAGACTGGCCGATTTACGAGCAGTACTTC; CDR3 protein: CASSQDWPIYEQYF
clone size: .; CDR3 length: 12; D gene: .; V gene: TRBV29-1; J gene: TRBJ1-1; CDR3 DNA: TGCAGCGTCAGGGGCTTTACTACTGAAGCTTTCTTT; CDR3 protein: CSVRGFTTEAFF
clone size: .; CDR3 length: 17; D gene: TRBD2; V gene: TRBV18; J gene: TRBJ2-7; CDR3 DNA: TGTGCCAGCTCACCACCGTCCGGGACTAGCGGTACCTACGAGCAGTACTTC; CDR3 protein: CASSPPSGTSGTYEQYF
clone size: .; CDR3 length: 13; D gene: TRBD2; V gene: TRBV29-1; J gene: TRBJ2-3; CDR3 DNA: TGCAGCGTGGGGACTAGGAACACAGATACGCAGTATTTT; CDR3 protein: CSVGTRNTDTQYF
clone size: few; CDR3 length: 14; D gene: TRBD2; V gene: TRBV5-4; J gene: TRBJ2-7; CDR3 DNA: TGTGCCAGCAGCTCCGGGACTAGCGGCTACGAGCAGTACTTC; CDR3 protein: CASSSGTSGYEQYF
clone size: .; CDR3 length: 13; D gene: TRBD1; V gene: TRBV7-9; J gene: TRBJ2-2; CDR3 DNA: TGTGCCAGCAGCTTCACAGGGGCCGGGGAGCTGTTTTTT; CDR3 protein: CASSFTGAGELFF
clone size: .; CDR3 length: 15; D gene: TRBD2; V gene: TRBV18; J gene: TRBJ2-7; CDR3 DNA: TGTGCCAGCTCGCCAAGTCGGACTAGCGAGCGCGAGCAGTACTTC; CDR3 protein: CASSPSRTSEREQYF
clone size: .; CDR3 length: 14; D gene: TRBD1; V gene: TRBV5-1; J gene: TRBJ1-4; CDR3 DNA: TGCGCCAGCAGCTTCGGGACAGAGGATGAAAAACTGTTTTTT; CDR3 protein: CASSFGTEDEKLFF
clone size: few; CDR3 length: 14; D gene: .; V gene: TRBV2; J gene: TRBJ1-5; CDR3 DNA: TGTGCCAGCAGTGAAAGGCAGGGCAATCAGCCCCAGCATTTT; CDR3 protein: CASSERQGNQPQHF
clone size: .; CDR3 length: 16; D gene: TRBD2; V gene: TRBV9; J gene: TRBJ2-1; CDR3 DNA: TGTGCCAGCAGCGTGGTAGCGGGAGGCTTAGTAGATGAGCAGTTCTTC; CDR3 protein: CASSVVAGGLVDEQFF
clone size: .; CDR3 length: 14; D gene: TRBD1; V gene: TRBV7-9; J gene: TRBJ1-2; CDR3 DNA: TGTGCCAGCATCAAGACAGGGCCAAACTATGGCTACACCTTC; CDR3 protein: CASIKTGPNYGYTF
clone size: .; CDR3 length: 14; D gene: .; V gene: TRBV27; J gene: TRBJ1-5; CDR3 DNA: TGTGCCACAAAAAGGAAGGGGGGCAATCAGCCCCAGCATTTT; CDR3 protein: CATKRKGGNQPQHF
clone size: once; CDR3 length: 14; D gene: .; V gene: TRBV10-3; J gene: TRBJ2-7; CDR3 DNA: TGTGCCATCAGAGAGGACTACCCAAGGTGGGAGCAGTACTTC; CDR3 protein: CAIREDYPRWEQYF
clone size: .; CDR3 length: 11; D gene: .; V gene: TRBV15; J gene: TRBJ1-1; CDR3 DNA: TGTGCCACCAGCGAGGGTGGTGAAGCTTTCTTT; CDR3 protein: CATSEGGEAFF
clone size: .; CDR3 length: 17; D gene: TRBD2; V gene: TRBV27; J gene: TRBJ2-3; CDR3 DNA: TGTGCCAGCAGTCCCCGACTAGCGGGAGAGGCGACAGATACGCAGTATTTT; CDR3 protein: CASSPRLAGEATDTQYF
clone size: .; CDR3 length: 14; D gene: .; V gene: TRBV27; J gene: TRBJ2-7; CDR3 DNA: TGTGCCAGCAGTTTTAGCCCTAGCGCCCACGAGCAGTACTTC; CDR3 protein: CASSFSPSAHEQYF
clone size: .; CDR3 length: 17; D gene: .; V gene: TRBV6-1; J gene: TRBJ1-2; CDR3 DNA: TGTGCCAGCAGTGAAGCCCGGGGAACACTACACTACTATGGCTACACCTTC; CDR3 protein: CASSEARGTLHYYGYTF
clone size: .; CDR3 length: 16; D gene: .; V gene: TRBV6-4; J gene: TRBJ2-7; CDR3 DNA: TGTGCCAGCAGCTTCCCAGCTAGCGTTAGCTCCTACGAGCAGTACTTC; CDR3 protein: CASSFPASVSSYEQYF
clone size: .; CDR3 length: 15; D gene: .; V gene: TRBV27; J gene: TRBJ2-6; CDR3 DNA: TGTGCCAGCTTCAGTTACAACTCTGGGGCCAACGTCCTGACTTTC; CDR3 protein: CASFSYNSGANVLTF